This T cell receptor (beta chain) came from a study of cytomegalovirus exposure and HLA in healthy donors. V trimming: 6 bases; J trimming: 2 bases; junction bases outside the gene matches: 5. There are 14 residues in the CDR3. Germline CDR1 is SGHTA and CDR2 is FQGNSA. Sequencing was performed with immunoSEQ multiplex PCR; in TCRdb, only in-frame clones are kept and a portion is missing. The sample comprises roughly 56,000 clones, 93% of which are singletons, and 1.5% to 2% rests with the top ten. The sequencing sample was made of PBMCs. This TCR was recovered from a woman younger than 35 in good health and CMV-seropositive. The chain employs TRBV7-2 and TRBJ1-2; 8 bases fit TRBD1. The CDR3 DNA is TGTGCCAGCAGAGGACAGGGCCAAAACTATGGCTACACCTTC. Translating it yields CASRGQGQNYGYTF.